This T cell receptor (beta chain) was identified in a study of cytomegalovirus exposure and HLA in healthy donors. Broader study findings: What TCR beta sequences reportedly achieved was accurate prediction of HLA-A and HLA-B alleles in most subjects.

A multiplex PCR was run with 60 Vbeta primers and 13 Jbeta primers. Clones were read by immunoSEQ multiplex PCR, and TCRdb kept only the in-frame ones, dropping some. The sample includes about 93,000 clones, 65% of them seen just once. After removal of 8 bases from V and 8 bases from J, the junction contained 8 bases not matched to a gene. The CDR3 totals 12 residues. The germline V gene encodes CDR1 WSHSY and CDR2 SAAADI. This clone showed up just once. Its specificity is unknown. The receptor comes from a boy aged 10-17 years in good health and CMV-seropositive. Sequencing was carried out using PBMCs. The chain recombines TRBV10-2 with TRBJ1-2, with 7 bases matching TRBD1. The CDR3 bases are TGCGCCAGCTTAGGGACAGACCAAGGCTACACCTTC. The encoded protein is CASLGTDQGYTF.